This T cell receptor (beta chain) was sequenced for a study of T cell responses to AZD1222 COVID-19 vaccine (dated by TCRdb to the early 2020s). About the full investigation: TCR sequencing covered fewer than 250 trial participants: 200 to 220 given two doses of AZD1222 and about 26 given two doses of MenACWY control vaccine. Trial participants were enrolled by age into 18-55, 56-69 and 70-plus year subgroups, with around 140, 26 and 57 TCR-sequenced participants respectively. Broader findings and caveats from the paper: In the small 56-69-year group, the increase in depth fell short of significance, most likely because of low power. Conclusions about previously exposed vaccinees are limited, since just six AZD1222 recipients were seropositive for SARS-CoV-2 at baseline. Most participants were white British and females outnumbered males, and the authors suggested that clonal diversity may have been underestimated. Because no day 14 peak-response samples were available, the repertoires could be characterized only after the peak T cell response. Vaccine-associated CD4 TCRs spanned the whole spike protein, with dominant responses in regions 160-218 and 743-854. After two AZD1222 doses, both the breadth and the depth of spike-specific TCRs were significantly higher than at day 0 and than in MenACWY recipients. Nearly half of unique spike-specific TCRs reportedly recognized epitopes outside regions mutated in the B.1.351 and B.1.1.7 variants.

V loses 4 bases, J loses 2 bases, and the germline ends lie 9 bases apart. CDR1 is given as SNHLY and CDR2 as FYNNEI, both from the germline V gene. From the cysteine up to the phenylalanine, the CDR3 has a length of 13 residues. Just the 39-base CDR3 DNA is kept, in frame starting at base 1. About this clone: Its target antigen remains unknown. Per-nucleotide qualities are absent, and no much larger clonotype sits a single base away.

What the time point label conveys for this sample: about 28 days (+/-7) after the second vaccine dose. AZD1222 recipients given second doses at about 4 weeks or at about 12 weeks were pooled, since spike-specific TCR depth and breadth were not found to differ between the two schedules. Vaccinee samples were obtained from the UK trials COV001 and COV002, which included a single-blind randomized controlled phase 2/3 trial of AZD1222 (ChAdOx1 nCoV-19) in healthy adults. For TCRbeta chain sequencing, PBMC samples were collected from trial participants at day 0 and at day 28 after the second dose. The CDR3 regions of human TCRbeta chains were subjected to immunosequencing. The study's processing was this. TCRs in the repertoires were compared against a reference library of SARS-CoV-2-specific TCRs that had been generated with the MIRA antigen-specificity platform. Breadth meant the fraction of unique TCRs that were SARS-CoV-2-associated, whereas depth meant the fraction of total T cells that were SARS-CoV-2-associated. Using the MIRA data, each spike-specific TCR was assigned both to the spike region to which the TCR was reactive and to a CD4 or CD8 class. Log10-transformed breadth and depth values were compared by one-way ANOVA with Sidak's multiple comparisons tests. The table was pulled from immuneACCESS by TCRdb, which kept in-frame rearrangements only. Such tables lose some clones; where checked, under half of the loss comes from unresolved V genes, and the rest has no known cause. V, J and clone size are taken as reported in that table, and D and trimming were inferred from the DNA itself. The sample table records 150,000 or so clones; approximately 90% of these occur just once. The ten largest clonotypes hold about 1.6% of the sample.

This sequence originates from an adult who received the AZD1222 COVID-19 vaccine. This material consisted of peripheral blood, taken 28 days after the second AZD1222 dose. This chain is built from TRBV2 and TRBJ2-7, with no D gene named confidently. Here the CDR3 is given as CASSVERTYEQYF. The nucleotide sequence reads TGTGCCAGCAGTGTTGAGCGCACCTACGAGCAGTACTTC.